This T cell receptor (beta chain) emerged from a study of CD8 T cells in Susac syndrome. After extraction with the RNeasy kit, roughly 0.45 to 1 ug of the RNA was reverse transcribed using random hexamers. TCRdb re-called the immunoSEQ multiplex PCR reads with MiXCR, one entry per CDR3 protein. The sample yields approximately 120,000 distinct CDR3 sequences, about 96% seen once. The CDR3 sequence is 13 residues long. Trimming left V 5 bases short and J 8 bases short, with 12 bases between. Germline CDR1 PRHDT, CDR2 FYEKMQ (reference sequence). This TCR came from a human donor in good health. The sample was CD4+ T cells from PBMCs. The chain joins TRBV13 to TRBJ1-4; D is possibly TRBD1 (5 bases). CDR3 loop: CASSPSEGEKLFF. CDR3 DNA: TGTGCCAGCAGCCCGTCCGAGGGGGAAAAACTGTTTTTT. Full variable domain (rest looked up from reference TRBV13 and TRBJ1-4): AAGVIQSPRHLIKEKRETATLKCYPIPRHDTVYWYQQGPGQDPQFLISFYEKMQSDKGSIPDRFSAQQFSDYHSELNMSSLELGDSALYFCASSPSEGEKLFFGSGTQLSVL.